This T cell receptor beta chain was sequenced for a study of radiotherapy plus CTLA-4 blockade in lung cancer. Some clones are missing from TCRdb's copy, which holds only in-frame ones; the method was immunoSEQ multiplex PCR. The sample holds around 110,000 clones, about nine tenths seen once. Ipilimumab CTLA-4 blockade and focal radiation were given to patients with chemo-refractory metastatic non-small-cell lung cancer. This sample comprised peripheral blood, obtained from a patient treated with radiotherapy plus ipilimumab. This clonotype was sampled from a human donor with non-small cell lung cancer that progressed on radiotherapy plus ipilimumab.

The CDR3 sequence is CASSSGLAVYEQYF. The CDR3, as DNA: TGTGCCAGCAGCTCGGGACTAGCAGTTTACGAGCAGTACTTC. The genes are TRBV6-1 and TRBJ2-7; the match to TRBD2 covers 9 bases. The CDR3 spans 14 residues. Germline V gene lookup returns CDR1 MNHNS and CDR2 SASEGT. V dropped 6 bases and J dropped 4; count of bases not matched to a gene: 7.